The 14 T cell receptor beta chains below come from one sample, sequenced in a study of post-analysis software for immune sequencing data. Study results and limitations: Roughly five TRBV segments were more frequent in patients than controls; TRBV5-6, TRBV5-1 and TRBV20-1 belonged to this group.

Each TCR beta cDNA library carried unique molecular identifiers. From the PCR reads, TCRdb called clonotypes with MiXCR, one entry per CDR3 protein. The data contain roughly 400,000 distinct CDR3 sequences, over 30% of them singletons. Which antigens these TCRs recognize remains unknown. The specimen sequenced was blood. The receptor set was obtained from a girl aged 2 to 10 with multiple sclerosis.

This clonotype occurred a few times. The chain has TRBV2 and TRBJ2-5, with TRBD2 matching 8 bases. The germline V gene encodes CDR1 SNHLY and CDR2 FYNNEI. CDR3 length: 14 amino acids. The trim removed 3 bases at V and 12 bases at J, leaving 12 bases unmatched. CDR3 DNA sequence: TGTGCCAGCAGTGACCAAGCGGGGGCTACGTGGAAGTACTTC. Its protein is CASSDQAGATWKYF.

The CDR3 protein is CASSVTFSYEQYF. The CDR3 nucleotides are TGTGCCAGCAGTGTCACATTCTCCTACGAGCAGTACTTC. This sequence joins TRBV2 and TRBJ2-7, with D unclear. Per the germline V gene, CDR1 is SNHLY and CDR2 is FYNNEI. The CDR3 is made up of 13 amino acids. Trimming took off 4 bases at V and 0 bases at J, with 7 bases between the two ends.

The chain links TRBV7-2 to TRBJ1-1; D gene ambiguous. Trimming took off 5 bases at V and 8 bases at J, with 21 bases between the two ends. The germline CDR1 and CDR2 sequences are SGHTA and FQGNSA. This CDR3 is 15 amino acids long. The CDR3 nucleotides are TGTGCCAGCAGCCCTCGAAGTCGGAGATCGGGAGAAGCTTTCTTT. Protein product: CASSPRSRRSGEAFF.

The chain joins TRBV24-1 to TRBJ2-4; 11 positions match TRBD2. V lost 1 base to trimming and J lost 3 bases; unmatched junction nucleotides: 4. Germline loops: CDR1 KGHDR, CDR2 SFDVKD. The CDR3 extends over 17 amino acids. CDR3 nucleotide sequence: TGTGCCACCAGTGATTTTGGACTAGCGGGTAGCAAAAACATTCAGTACTTC. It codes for CATSDFGLAGSKNIQYF.

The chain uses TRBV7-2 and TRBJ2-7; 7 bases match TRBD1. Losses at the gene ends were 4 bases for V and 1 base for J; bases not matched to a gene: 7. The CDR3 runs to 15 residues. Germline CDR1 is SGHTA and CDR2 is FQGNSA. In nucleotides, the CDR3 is TGTGCCAGCAGCTACAGGGGTGGAGCTTCCTACGAGCAGTACTTC. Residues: CASSYRGGASYEQYF. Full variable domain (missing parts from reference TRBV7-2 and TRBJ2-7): GAGVSQSPSNKVTEKGKDVELRCDPISGHTALYWYRQSLGQGLEFLIYFQGNSAPDKSGLPSDRFSAERTGGSVSTLTIQRTQQEDSAVYLCASSYRGGASYEQYFGPGTRLTVT.

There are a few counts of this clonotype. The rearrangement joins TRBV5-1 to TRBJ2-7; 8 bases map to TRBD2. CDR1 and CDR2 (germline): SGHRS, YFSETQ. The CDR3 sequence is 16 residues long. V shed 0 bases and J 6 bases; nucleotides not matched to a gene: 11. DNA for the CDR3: TGCGCCAGCAGCTTGGGACTAGCGAGTCCCCACTCCGAGCAGTACTTC. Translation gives CASSLGLASPHSEQYF.

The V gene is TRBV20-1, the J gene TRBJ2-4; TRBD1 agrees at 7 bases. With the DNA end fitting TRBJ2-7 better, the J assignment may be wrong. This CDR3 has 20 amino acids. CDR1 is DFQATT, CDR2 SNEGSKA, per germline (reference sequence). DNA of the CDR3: TGCAGTGCTAGACCATTCCTACCCGTTTCTACGGACAGGAGACAATACGAGCAGTACTTC. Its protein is CSARPFLPVSTDRRQYEQYF.

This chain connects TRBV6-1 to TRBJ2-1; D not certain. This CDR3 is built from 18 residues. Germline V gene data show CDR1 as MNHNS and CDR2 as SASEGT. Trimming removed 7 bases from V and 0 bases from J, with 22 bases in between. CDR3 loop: CASKEAAPTFGSYNEQFF. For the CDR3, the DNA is TGTGCCAGCAAAGAGGCCGCGCCGACTTTCGGCTCCTACAATGAGCAGTTCTTC.

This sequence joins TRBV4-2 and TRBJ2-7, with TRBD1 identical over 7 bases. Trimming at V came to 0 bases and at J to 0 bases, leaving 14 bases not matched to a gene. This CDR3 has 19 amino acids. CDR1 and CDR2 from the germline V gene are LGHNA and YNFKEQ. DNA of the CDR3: TGTGCCAGCAGCCAAGATCTCAACAGGGGCTTCCAAAGCTCCTACGAGCAGTACTTC. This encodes CASSQDLNRGFQSSYEQYF.

The CDR3 DNA reads as TGTGCTAGTGGTTCCCCAGACGTAGCCAAAAACATTCAGTACTTC. Its protein product is CASGSPDVAKNIQYF. The V call is TRBV12-5, the J call TRBJ2-4, with D hard to call. This CDR3 spans 15 amino acids. V lost 4 bases and J 0 bases, leaving 10 bases between the germline ends. Germline CDR1 LGHNT, CDR2 FRNRAP.

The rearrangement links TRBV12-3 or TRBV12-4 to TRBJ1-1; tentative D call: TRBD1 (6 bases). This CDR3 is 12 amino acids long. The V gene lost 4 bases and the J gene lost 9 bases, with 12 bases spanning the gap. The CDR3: CASSSQRDKAFF. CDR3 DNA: TGTGCCAGCAGTTCACAACGGGACAAAGCTTTCTTT.

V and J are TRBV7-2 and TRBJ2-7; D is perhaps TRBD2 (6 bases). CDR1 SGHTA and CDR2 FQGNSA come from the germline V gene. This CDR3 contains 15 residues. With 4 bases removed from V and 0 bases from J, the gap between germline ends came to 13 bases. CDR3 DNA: TGTGCCAGCAGCTGGACTCCTAGCGTCTCCTACGAGCAGTACTTC. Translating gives CASSWTPSVSYEQYF.

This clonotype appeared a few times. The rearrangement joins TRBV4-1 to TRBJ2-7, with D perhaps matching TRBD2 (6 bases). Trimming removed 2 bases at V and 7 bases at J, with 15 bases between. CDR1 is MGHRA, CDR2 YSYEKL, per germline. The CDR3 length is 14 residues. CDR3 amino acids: CASSQIRDSLEQYF. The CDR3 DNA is TGCGCCAGCAGCCAAATAAGGGACTCCTTGGAGCAGTACTTC.

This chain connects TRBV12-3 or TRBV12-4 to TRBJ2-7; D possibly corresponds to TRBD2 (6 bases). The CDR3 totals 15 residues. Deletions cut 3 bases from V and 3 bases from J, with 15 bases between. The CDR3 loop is CASSFPGRGYYEQYF. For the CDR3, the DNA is TGTGCCAGCAGTTTTCCGGGACGGGGGTACTACGAGCAGTACTTC.